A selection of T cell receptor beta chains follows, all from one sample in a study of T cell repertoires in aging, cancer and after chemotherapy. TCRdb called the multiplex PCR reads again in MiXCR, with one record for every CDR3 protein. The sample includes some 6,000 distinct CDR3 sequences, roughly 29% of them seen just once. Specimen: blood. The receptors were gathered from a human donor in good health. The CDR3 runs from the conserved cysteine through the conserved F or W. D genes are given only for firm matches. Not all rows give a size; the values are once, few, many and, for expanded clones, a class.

CDR3 protein: CASSYQGREQYF; CDR3 DNA: TGTGCCAGCAGTTATCAGGGGCGGGAGCAGTACTTC; V gene: TRBV6-1; D gene: .; clone size: few; J gene: TRBJ2-7
CDR3 protein: CASSNPTGGGEKLFF; CDR3 DNA: TGTGCCAGTAGTAACCCGACAGGAGGGGGTGAAAAACTGTTTTTT; V gene: TRBV19; D gene: .; clone size: medium-sized; J gene: TRBJ1-4
CDR3 protein: CASSPSPGTGEGYGYTF; CDR3 DNA: TGTGCCAGCAGCCCCAGTCCCGGGACAGGGGAGGGGTATGGCTACACCTTC; V gene: TRBV11-3; D gene: TRBD1; clone size: few; J gene: TRBJ1-2
CDR3 protein: CARGGQGSFKNQYF; CDR3 DNA: TGTGCCAGGGGTGGACAGGGGTCTTTTAAGAACCAGTACTTC; V gene: TRBV6-6; D gene: TRBD1; clone size: .; J gene: TRBJ2-5
CDR3 protein: CASSIGDPGETQYF; CDR3 DNA: TGTGCCAGTAGTATAGGGGATCCCGGGGAGACCCAGTACTTC; V gene: TRBV19; D gene: .; clone size: .; J gene: TRBJ2-5
CDR3 protein: CASSPYTDTQYF; CDR3 DNA: TGTGCCAGCAGCCCTTACACAGATACGCAGTATTTT; V gene: TRBV7-2; D gene: .; clone size: .; J gene: TRBJ2-3
CDR3 protein: CASSPDRGGNTGELFF; CDR3 DNA: TGTGCCAGCAGCCCGGACAGGGGGGGGAACACCGGGGAGCTGTTTTTT; V gene: TRBV11-1; D gene: TRBD1; clone size: medium-sized; J gene: TRBJ2-2
CDR3 protein: CASSKGFSRNTEAFF; CDR3 DNA: TGTGCCAGTAGTAAAGGGTTCTCACGGAACACTGAAGCTTTCTTT; V gene: TRBV19; D gene: .; clone size: few; J gene: TRBJ1-1
CDR3 protein: CASTQSTSRRRTYNEQFF; CDR3 DNA: TGTGCCAGCACTCAATCGACTAGCAGGAGACGAACCTACAATGAGCAGTTCTTC; V gene: TRBV28; D gene: TRBD2; clone size: .; J gene: TRBJ2-1
CDR3 protein: CASSRDRSSYNEQFF; CDR3 DNA: TGTGCCAGCAGTAGGGACAGGAGCTCCTACAATGAGCAGTTCTTC; V gene: TRBV6-5; D gene: TRBD1; clone size: medium-sized; J gene: TRBJ2-1
CDR3 protein: CASSPRPDAGELFF; CDR3 DNA: TGCGCCAGCAGCCCGAGACCGGACGCCGGGGAGCTGTTTTTT; V gene: TRBV5-1; D gene: .; clone size: .; J gene: TRBJ2-2
CDR3 protein: CASSYTGGNQETQYF; CDR3 DNA: TGTGCCAGCAGTTACACAGGGGGAAACCAAGAGACCCAGTACTTC; V gene: TRBV6-5; D gene: TRBD1; clone size: few; J gene: TRBJ2-5
CDR3 protein: CASTGLTSTDTQYF; CDR3 DNA: TGTGCCAGCACTGGACTGACTAGCACAGATACGCAGTATTTT; V gene: TRBV27; D gene: .; clone size: medium-sized; J gene: TRBJ2-3
CDR3 protein: CSAPSARGNQPQHF; CDR3 DNA: TGCAGTGCTCCCTCGGCACGGGGAAATCAGCCCCAGCATTTT; V gene: TRBV20-1; D gene: .; clone size: .; J gene: TRBJ1-5
CDR3 protein: CATSRGGSKTEAFF; CDR3 DNA: TGTGCCACCAGCAGAGGAGGTTCGAAAACTGAAGCTTTCTTT; V gene: TRBV15; D gene: .; clone size: once; J gene: TRBJ1-1
CDR3 protein: CAISPRQGTSSGANVLTF; CDR3 DNA: TGTGCCATCAGTCCTAGACAGGGAACCTCCTCTGGGGCCAACGTCCTGACTTTC; V gene: TRBV10-3; D gene: TRBD1; clone size: medium-sized; J gene: TRBJ2-6
CDR3 protein: CASSFTQVPSSEAFF; CDR3 DNA: TGCGCCAGCAGCTTCACCCAGGTCCCGAGCTCTGAAGCTTTCTTT; V gene: TRBV5-1; D gene: .; clone size: few; J gene: TRBJ1-1
CDR3 protein: CATVAGTGAYNEQFF; CDR3 DNA: TGTGCCACTGTCGCCGGGACAGGCGCCTACAATGAGCAGTTCTTC; V gene: TRBV19; D gene: TRBD1; clone size: medium-sized; J gene: TRBJ2-1
CDR3 protein: CASSPKGYSNQPQHF; CDR3 DNA: TGTGCCAGCTCACCAAAGGGATATAGCAATCAGCCCCAGCATTTT; V gene: TRBV18; D gene: .; clone size: .; J gene: TRBJ1-5
CDR3 protein: CASSSRTGTLTGELFF; CDR3 DNA: TGTGCCAGCAGCTCTCGGACAGGGACCCTAACCGGGGAGCTGTTTTTT; V gene: TRBV5-4; D gene: TRBD1; clone size: medium-sized; J gene: TRBJ2-2
CDR3 protein: CSCTRHTSTDTQYF; CDR3 DNA: TGCAGTTGTACGAGGCACACTAGCACAGATACGCAGTATTTT; V gene: TRBV20-1; D gene: .; clone size: few; J gene: TRBJ2-3
CDR3 protein: CASRGTDNYGYTF; CDR3 DNA: TGTGCCAGCAGGGGGACGGATAACTATGGCTACACCTTC; V gene: TRBV12-3/TRBV12-4; D gene: .; clone size: .; J gene: TRBJ1-2
CDR3 protein: CASSQTRGTVPYEQYF; CDR3 DNA: TGTGCCAGCAGTCAGACGAGGGGGACAGTTCCCTACGAGCAGTACTTC; V gene: TRBV27; D gene: TRBD1; clone size: medium-sized; J gene: TRBJ2-7
CDR3 protein: CASSLGRDEQYF; CDR3 DNA: TGTGCCAGCAGCTTAGGCAGGGACGAGCAGTACTTC; V gene: TRBV7-9; D gene: .; clone size: .; J gene: TRBJ2-7
CDR3 protein: CASSPQGRFNYNEQFF; CDR3 DNA: TGCGCCAGCAGCCCGCAGGGAAGATTCAATTACAATGAGCAGTTCTTC; V gene: TRBV5-1; D gene: .; clone size: few; J gene: TRBJ2-1
CDR3 protein: CASRKLQGRVVNEQFF; CDR3 DNA: TGTGCCAGCAGAAAATTACAGGGGCGAGTCGTGAATGAGCAGTTCTTC; V gene: TRBV11-3; D gene: TRBD1; clone size: once; J gene: TRBJ2-1
CDR3 protein: CASSSGPERTGELFF; CDR3 DNA: TGTGCCAGCAGCTCCGGCCCTGAAAGAACCGGGGAGCTGTTTTTT; V gene: TRBV11-1; D gene: .; clone size: .; J gene: TRBJ2-2
CDR3 protein: CASSSSGTAFF; CDR3 DNA: TGTGCCAGCAGCTCCTCCGGGACCGCTTTCTTT; V gene: TRBV5-6; D gene: .; clone size: .; J gene: TRBJ1-1